This T cell receptor beta chain derives from a study of shared clonotypes between healthy human individuals. The protocol was immunoSEQ multiplex PCR, while the TCRdb copy is restricted to in-frame clones and leaves out a portion. The sample lists a few million clones, 80% to 95% occurring once. Cells designated naive CD8 were CD45RO-negative and were positively selected for CCR7, with terminally differentiated effector memory CD45RA+ cells excluded. Adult Caucasians living in Nashville, Tennessee made up all of the donors. Per germline, CDR1 SGHVS and CDR2 FNYEAQ. The V and J ends lost 8 bases and 4 bases, in that order; junction bases with no gene match: 7. This CDR3 contains 13 residues. A word on this clone: What it binds is not known.

Overall study findings and caveats: Estimated richness values were generally larger in naive subsets than in memory subsets.

The chain recombines TRBV7-6 with TRBJ1-1, with TRBD1 matching over 7 bases. The source of this sequence is a young man in good health. Some clones in this sample may be carry-over from other donors' samples. The sample comprised naive CD8+ T cells from PBMCs. CDR3 DNA: TGTGCCAGCCGCCAGGGGGTCGGCACTGAAGCTTTCTTT. The encoded protein is CASRQGVGTEAFF. Full variable domain (remainder filled in from reference TRBV7-6 and TRBJ1-1): GAGVSQSPRYKVTKRGQDVALRCDPISGHVSLYWYRQALGQGPEFLTYFNYEAQQDKSGLPNDRFSAERPEGSISTLTIQRTEQRDSAMYRCASRQGVGTEAFFGQGTRLTVV.